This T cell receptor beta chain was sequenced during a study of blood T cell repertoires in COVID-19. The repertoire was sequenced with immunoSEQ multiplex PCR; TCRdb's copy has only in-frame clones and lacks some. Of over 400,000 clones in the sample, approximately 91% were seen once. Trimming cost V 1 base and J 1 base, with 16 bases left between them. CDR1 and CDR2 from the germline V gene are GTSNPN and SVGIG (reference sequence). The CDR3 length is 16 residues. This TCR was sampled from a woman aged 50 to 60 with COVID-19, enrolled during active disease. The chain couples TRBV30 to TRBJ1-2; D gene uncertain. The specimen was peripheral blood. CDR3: CAWSGVGRSINYGYTF. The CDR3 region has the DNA TGTGCCTGGAGTGGAGTGGGCCGTAGTATTAACTATGGCTACACCTTC. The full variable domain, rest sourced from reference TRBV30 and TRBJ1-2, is SQTIHQWPATLVQPVGSPLSLECTVEGTSNPNLYWYRQAAGRGLQLLFYSVGIGQISSEVPQNLSASRPQDRQFILSSKKLLLSDSGFYLCAWSGVGRSINYGYTFGSGTRLTVV.